The rows below give T cell receptor beta chains drawn from one sample of a study of blood T cell repertoires in COVID-19. Clones were sequenced by immunoSEQ multiplex PCR, and TCRdb holds only the in-frame ones, with some missing. There are 150,000 or so clones in the sample; roughly 84% occur only once, and roughly 7% lies in the top ten. The sample consisted of peripheral blood. The receptors shown here come from a man aged 50 or older with active or convalescent COVID-19. CDR3s include the opening cysteine and the closing phenylalanine or tryptophan.

>TRBV9
CASSVVPPSYSNQPQHF
>TRBV9
CASSRVEAGELFF
>TRBV5-1
CASSLGQGAWETQYF
>TRBV19
CASSIGRNTEAFF
>TRBV27
CASSLRGLVNNEQFF
>TRBV29-1
CSVGTSNYGYTF
>TRBV11-3
CASSLVTGSYNEQFF
>TRBV5-1
CASSVGQGATYGYTF
>TRBV19
CASSPQGFSGNTIYF
>TRBV5-1
CASSLEGVNTEAFF
>TRBV9
CASTAGGPYNEQFF
>TRBV7-8
CASSYRQGSNTEAFF
>TRBV5-4
CASSLSINRISNEQFF
>TRBV13
CASSPGGATTPLHF
>TRBV5-5
CASSFLGAGELFF
>TRBV18
CASSNTGTGSYEQYF
>TRBV19
CASSRERVSSYNEQFF
>TRBV7-7
CASSATGTSGSNEQFF
>TRBV10-3
CAISQDRSNEKLFF
>TRBV10-1
CASWDRGWTDTQYF
>TRBV4-3
CASSQSAGFDGYTF
>TRBV19
CASSKRTSYEQYF
>TRBV5-4
CASSLSPFTEAFF
>TRBV11-3
CASSHITGSYNSPLHF
>TRBV9
CASSVATGGSYNEQFF
>TRBV2
CASSTGISEQYF
>TRBV4-3
CASSQDFYGRQGSLNYGYTF
>TRBV28
CASSPLFGTTTYEQYF
>TRBV9
CASSGEKKESGNTIYF
>TRBV2
CASSELLTLDTQYF
>TRBV5-4
CASSLGLADTNEQFF
>TRBV3-1/TRBV3-2
CASRPGQADCYTF
>TRBV5-6
CASSLRQGYQPQHF
>TRBV28
CASSLAGGSGYTF
>TRBV6-4
CASSDRGGANVLTF
>TRBV18
CASSPRVPYNSPLHF
>TRBV7-2
CASSLSGGARSYEQYF
>TRBV21-1
CASSKAIRGRLHF
>TRBV18
CASSPPTGILYEQYF
>TRBV10-3
CATEYRGLNEQYF